The entry below describes one TCR beta chain. Antigen: not known. These data are taken from a study of cytomegalovirus exposure and HLA in healthy donors. Across the study: A prior analysis found 117 million unique TCR beta sequences from approximately 200 million T cells.

CDR3 size: 15 residues. The ends were cut back, 4 bases at V and 4 bases at J, with 16 bases in the middle. Per the germline V gene, CDR1 is ENHRY and CDR2 is SYGVKD. Study-wide points: From TCR beta sequences, most subjects' HLA-A and HLA-B alleles were reportedly predicted accurately.

It was with 60 Vbeta and 13 Jbeta primers that the PCR ran. Profiling relied on immunoSEQ multiplex PCR, and the TCRdb table lists in-frame clones only, not all of them. The top ten hold about 2% of the sample, which has about 280,000 clones, 85% to 90% seen once. V gene TRBV10-3 combines with J gene TRBJ2-5; weak D call: TRBD2 (5 bases). The sequence came from a woman aged 18 to 35 in good health and CMV-seronegative. What was sequenced was PBMCs. As DNA, the CDR3 is TGTGCCATCAGTGTTTCAGGATCGGGGAGAGAGACCCAGTACTTC. It is translated as CAISVSGSGRETQYF.